This is a list of T cell receptor beta chains from one sample in a study of blood T cells in healthy people across ages. TCRdb reanalysed the 5' RACE reads using MiXCR and keeps one entry per CDR3 protein. This table has roughly 730,000 distinct CDR3 sequences, around 50% appearing once. Sequencing was performed on blood. The receptors here all came from a middle-aged man in good health. CDR3s include the opening cysteine and the closing phenylalanine or tryptophan. D genes are given only for firm matches. Clone size is stated in some rows and not others, as once, few, many or a class when expanded.

d_call: TRBD1
clone_size: few
v_call: TRBV3-1
j_call: TRBJ1-2
cdr3_nt: TGTGCCAGCAGCCAAGTTTCGGACAGGGGGCTTTACTATGGCTACACCTTC
cdr3_aa: CASSQVSDRGLYYGYTF

d_call: -
clone_size: few
v_call: TRBV7-8
j_call: TRBJ2-7
cdr3_nt: TGTGCCAGCAGCCGACGACAGAACTACGAGCAGTACTTC
cdr3_aa: CASSRRQNYEQYF

d_call: -
clone_size: -
v_call: TRBV7-6
j_call: TRBJ2-4
cdr3_nt: TGTGCCAGCAGCTCTGACGGGTTAGCCAAAAACGTTCAGTACTTC
cdr3_aa: CASSSDGLAKNVQYF

d_call: -
clone_size: -
v_call: TRBV5-1
j_call: TRBJ2-5
cdr3_nt: TGCGCCAGCAGCCCGTGGGACATTTTGAGAGAGACCCAGTACTTC
cdr3_aa: CASSPWDILRETQYF

d_call: -
clone_size: -
v_call: TRBV7-3
j_call: TRBJ2-5
cdr3_nt: TGTGCCAGCAGCTTAACTGGGCAGTACCAAGAGACCCAGTACTTC
cdr3_aa: CASSLTGQYQETQYF

d_call: TRBD1
clone_size: few
v_call: TRBV20-1
j_call: TRBJ2-1
cdr3_nt: TGCAGTGCTTCCGGGGGGACAGGGGGCCACAATGAGCAGTTCTTC
cdr3_aa: CSASGGTGGHNEQFF

d_call: -
clone_size: -
v_call: TRBV27
j_call: TRBJ2-7
cdr3_nt: TGTGCCAGCAGTTTAGGGGGGGCGGGACTCAGCAATGAGCAGTACTTC
cdr3_aa: CASSLGGAGLSNEQYF

d_call: -
clone_size: -
v_call: TRBV7-9
j_call: TRBJ1-2
cdr3_nt: TGTGCCAGCAGCCCAGGGTTGGGGGTCATGTCCGGCTACACCTTC
cdr3_aa: CASSPGLGVMSGYTF

d_call: TRBD1
clone_size: few
v_call: TRBV7-6
j_call: TRBJ2-7
cdr3_nt: TGTGCCAGCCGGGGACAGGAGTCCCACGAGCAGTACTTC
cdr3_aa: CASRGQESHEQYF

d_call: -
clone_size: -
v_call: TRBV7-2
j_call: TRBJ2-7
cdr3_nt: TGTGCCAGCAACAGACGGACGACTAGTGTTGACGAGCAGTACTTC
cdr3_aa: CASNRRTTSVDEQYF

d_call: TRBD1
clone_size: few
v_call: TRBV9
j_call: TRBJ1-4
cdr3_nt: TGTGCCAGCAGCGTAGGAACAGGACAGGGTTTAGGTGAAAAACTGTTTTTT
cdr3_aa: CASSVGTGQGLGEKLFF

d_call: -
clone_size: few
v_call: TRBV29-1
j_call: TRBJ2-7
cdr3_nt: TGCAGCGTTGTCCCGAGTCAGCTGAGCTCCTACGAGCAGTACTTC
cdr3_aa: CSVVPSQLSSYEQYF

d_call: -
clone_size: few
v_call: TRBV29-1
j_call: TRBJ1-2
cdr3_nt: TGCAGCGTTGAAACCAGCATCAGGGGCGGCTACACCTTC
cdr3_aa: CSVETSIRGGYTF

d_call: TRBD1
clone_size: -
v_call: TRBV5-5
j_call: TRBJ2-5
cdr3_nt: TGTGCCAGCAGCTTGGCCGGGACAGGGCCCCAAGAGACCCAGTACTTC
cdr3_aa: CASSLAGTGPQETQYF

d_call: -
clone_size: -
v_call: TRBV7-2
j_call: TRBJ2-5
cdr3_nt: TGTGCCAGCAGCTTAATGACTCTTTACAATGAGCAGTACTTC
cdr3_aa: CASSLMTLYNEQYF

d_call: TRBD2
clone_size: -
v_call: TRBV20-1
j_call: TRBJ2-3
cdr3_nt: TGCAGTACTAACTCAGGAGCGGGGGGTACAGATACGCAGTATTTT
cdr3_aa: CSTNSGAGGTDTQYF

d_call: TRBD1
clone_size: once
v_call: TRBV20-1
j_call: TRBJ2-7
cdr3_nt: TGCAGTGCTAGAGATGGGACAGGGGGTACCTACGAGCAGTACTTC
cdr3_aa: CSARDGTGGTYEQYF

d_call: -
clone_size: -
v_call: TRBV7-9
j_call: TRBJ2-5
cdr3_nt: TGTGCCAGCAGCCGGGGAGGAGGGACAGCGGAAGAGACCCAGTACTTC
cdr3_aa: CASSRGGGTAEETQYF

d_call: TRBD2
clone_size: -
v_call: TRBV29-1
j_call: TRBJ2-7
cdr3_nt: TGCAGCGTCGTCAAGGGGCTAGCGGGTCGACACGAGCAGTACTTC
cdr3_aa: CSVVKGLAGRHEQYF

d_call: TRBD2
clone_size: few
v_call: TRBV28
j_call: TRBJ2-3
cdr3_nt: TGTGCCAGCAGTTCCCCTCCCCCTCAGACTAGCGGCACAGATACGCAGTATTTT
cdr3_aa: CASSSPPPQTSGTDTQYF

d_call: TRBD1
clone_size: -
v_call: TRBV29-1
j_call: TRBJ1-5
cdr3_nt: TGCAGCGTTGGGGAAACAGGGGTCAATCAGCCCCAGCATTTT
cdr3_aa: CSVGETGVNQPQHF

d_call: -
clone_size: -
v_call: TRBV2
j_call: TRBJ2-1
cdr3_nt: TGTGCCAGCAGTGGGAAGCCGGACGGGTCCTACAATGAGCAGTTCTTC
cdr3_aa: CASSGKPDGSYNEQFF

d_call: -
clone_size: -
v_call: TRBV3-1
j_call: TRBJ2-1
cdr3_nt: TGTGCCAGCAGCCTGAAGTCGGGTGAGCAGTTCTTC
cdr3_aa: CASSLKSGEQFF

d_call: TRBD2
clone_size: -
v_call: TRBV4-2
j_call: TRBJ2-3
cdr3_nt: TGTGCCAGCAGTCAAGAGCGGGGGGACCCAGATACGCAGTATTTT
cdr3_aa: CASSQERGDPDTQYF

d_call: -
clone_size: few
v_call: TRBV5-1
j_call: TRBJ2-7
cdr3_nt: TGCGCCAGCTGGCCGGACAGCTCCACGTACGAGCAGTACTTC
cdr3_aa: CASWPDSSTYEQYF

d_call: TRBD2
clone_size: few
v_call: TRBV29-1
j_call: TRBJ2-7
cdr3_nt: TGCAGCGTTGATATGGCTAGCGGGGGCTTTGGGACCTACGAGCAGTACTTC
cdr3_aa: CSVDMASGGFGTYEQYF

d_call: -
clone_size: -
v_call: TRBV4-2
j_call: TRBJ2-7
cdr3_nt: TGTGCCAGCAGCCCCCATCTCGAGAGGAACTACGAGCAGTACTTC
cdr3_aa: CASSPHLERNYEQYF

d_call: -
clone_size: -
v_call: TRBV20-1
j_call: TRBJ2-1
cdr3_nt: TGCAGTGCGACCTCGTCTATAGGGACATCCTACAATGAGCAGTTCTTC
cdr3_aa: CSATSSIGTSYNEQFF

d_call: TRBD2
clone_size: -
v_call: TRBV5-1
j_call: TRBJ2-1
cdr3_nt: TGCGCCAGCAGCTTGGCACTAGCGGGAGGCGATGAGCAGTTCTTC
cdr3_aa: CASSLALAGGDEQFF

d_call: TRBD1
clone_size: -
v_call: TRBV7-3
j_call: TRBJ2-1
cdr3_nt: TGTGCCAGCAGCTTATCCGCCTCACAGGGGGCTGGGGATGAGCAGTTCTTC
cdr3_aa: CASSLSASQGAGDEQFF

d_call: -
clone_size: -
v_call: TRBV15
j_call: TRBJ1-2
cdr3_nt: TGTGCCACCAGCAGGGAGGAGACAAGTTTCTATGGCTACACCTTC
cdr3_aa: CATSREETSFYGYTF

d_call: -
clone_size: -
v_call: TRBV25-1
j_call: TRBJ2-7
cdr3_nt: TGTGCCAGCAGTGAATCGGTCAGTGCCCCTAGTGAGCAGTACTTC
cdr3_aa: CASSESVSAPSEQYF

d_call: TRBD1
clone_size: few
v_call: TRBV7-2
j_call: TRBJ2-7
cdr3_nt: TGTGCCAGCAGGGGACGGGACAGGGACGGCGTCTACGAGCAGTACTTC
cdr3_aa: CASRGRDRDGVYEQYF

d_call: -
clone_size: -
v_call: TRBV5-8
j_call: TRBJ2-3
cdr3_nt: TGTGCCAGCAGCTTAGACAGTCCAGATACGCAGTATTTT
cdr3_aa: CASSLDSPDTQYF

d_call: TRBD2
clone_size: -
v_call: TRBV6-2/TRBV6-3
j_call: TRBJ2-1
cdr3_nt: TGTGCCAGCAGGGGGACTAGCGGGAGGAGCTCTATCTATGAGCAGTTCTTC
cdr3_aa: CASRGTSGRSSIYEQFF

d_call: TRBD1
clone_size: -
v_call: TRBV15
j_call: TRBJ1-2
cdr3_nt: TGTGCCACCAGCGGAGACCGGGACAGGGGATTCGGTGGCTACACCTTC
cdr3_aa: CATSGDRDRGFGGYTF

d_call: TRBD1
clone_size: once
v_call: TRBV4-1
j_call: TRBJ2-3
cdr3_nt: TGCGCCAGCAGCCAAGATCCGGGACAGGGGGCGAATACGCAGTATTTT
cdr3_aa: CASSQDPGQGANTQYF

d_call: -
clone_size: few
v_call: TRBV4-3
j_call: TRBJ2-1
cdr3_nt: TGCGCCAGCAGCCAGACTAGAACGGGTGAGCAGTTCTTC
cdr3_aa: CASSQTRTGEQFF

d_call: -
clone_size: once
v_call: TRBV7-3
j_call: TRBJ2-6
cdr3_nt: TGTGCCAGCAGCTTAGAGCGTCGGCTGGCTGGGGCCAACGTCCTGACTTTC
cdr3_aa: CASSLERRLAGANVLTF

d_call: TRBD1
clone_size: -
v_call: TRBV9
j_call: TRBJ1-4
cdr3_nt: TGTGCCAGCAGCGTATCCGTGGACAGGGGAGAAAAACTGTTTTTT
cdr3_aa: CASSVSVDRGEKLFF

d_call: TRBD2
clone_size: many
v_call: TRBV6-2/TRBV6-3
j_call: TRBJ2-7
cdr3_nt: TGTGCCAGCAGCCCGACTAGCGGGAGAGCTGGAAGACTCTACGAGCAGTACTTC
cdr3_aa: CASSPTSGRAGRLYEQYF

d_call: -
clone_size: -
v_call: TRBV27
j_call: TRBJ2-7
cdr3_nt: TGTGCCAGCAGGGCGCGCGGGACCATATACGAGCAGTACTTC
cdr3_aa: CASRARGTIYEQYF

d_call: TRBD1
clone_size: few
v_call: TRBV12-3/TRBV12-4
j_call: TRBJ2-5
cdr3_nt: TGTGCCAGCAGTACAGACAGGGCTGGGGAGACCCAGTACTTC
cdr3_aa: CASSTDRAGETQYF

d_call: TRBD2
clone_size: -
v_call: TRBV7-3
j_call: TRBJ2-3
cdr3_nt: TGTGCCAGCAGCTTGGGCGGGGGGACTAGCACAGATACGCAGTATTTT
cdr3_aa: CASSLGGGTSTDTQYF

d_call: -
clone_size: -
v_call: TRBV7-2
j_call: TRBJ2-4
cdr3_nt: TGTGCCAGCAGCTTAGCAGAAGTAAACATTCAGTACTTC
cdr3_aa: CASSLAEVNIQYF

d_call: -
clone_size: -
v_call: TRBV6-4
j_call: TRBJ2-5
cdr3_nt: TGTGCGAGCAGTGCCGCCTTCCGGCCCCCGGAGACCCAGTACTTC
cdr3_aa: CASSAAFRPPETQYF